This T cell receptor beta chain was sequenced for a study of technical replicates of blood from a handful of donors. Assay: immunoSEQ multiplex PCR; the TCRdb copy retains only in-frame clones and omits some. The sample holds 64,000 or so clones; approximately 97% are singletons and the top ten take 0.2% to 0.25%. CDR1 SGHAT and CDR2 FQNNGV come from the germline V gene. Trimming removed 7 bases from V and 6 bases from J; junction bases left unmatched: 11. The CDR3 runs to 14 residues. The sequenced material came from T cells isolated from PBMCs. The sequence derives from a human donor in good health. This rearrangement joins TRBV11-2 to TRBJ2-7; 8 bases are a match to TRBD1. The CDR3 DNA sequence: TGTGCCAGCATCAAAACGGGGACAGGTCTCGAGCAGTACTTC. It specifies CASIKTGTGLEQYF.